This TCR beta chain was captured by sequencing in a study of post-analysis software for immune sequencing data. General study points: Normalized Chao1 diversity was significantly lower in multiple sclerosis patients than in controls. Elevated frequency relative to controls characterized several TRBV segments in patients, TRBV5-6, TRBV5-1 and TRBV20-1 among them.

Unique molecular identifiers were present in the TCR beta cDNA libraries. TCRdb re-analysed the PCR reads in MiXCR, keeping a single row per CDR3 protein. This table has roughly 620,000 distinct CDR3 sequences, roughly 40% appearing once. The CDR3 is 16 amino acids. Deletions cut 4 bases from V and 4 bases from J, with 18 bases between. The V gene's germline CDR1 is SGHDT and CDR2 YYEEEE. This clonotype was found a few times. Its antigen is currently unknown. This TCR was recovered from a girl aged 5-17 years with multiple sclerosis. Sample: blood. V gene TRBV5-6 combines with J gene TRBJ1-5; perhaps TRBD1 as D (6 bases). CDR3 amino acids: CASSLGGGAGNQPQHF. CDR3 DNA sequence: TGTGCCAGCAGCCTTGGCGGGGGGGCGGGAAATCAGCCCCAGCATTTT.